The 25 T cell receptor beta chains below all came from one sample that was sequenced in a study of blood T cells in healthy people across ages. Together with a sample-barcoded 5' primer, a J-beta primer mix was included in a second PCR lasting about 7 to 11 cycles. TCRdb analysed the 5' RACE reads with MiXCR anew, one entry per CDR3 protein. The data show hundreds of thousands of distinct CDR3 sequences, more than 50% seen once. Sequencing was carried out using blood. All receptors derive from a man aged 40-49 years in good health.

As to this clonotype: One end of the junction varies from germline; a read error may be responsible. The gene calls are TRBV27 and TRBJ1-2; D uncertain. The CDR3 loop spans 13 amino acids. The germline V gene has CDR1 MNHEY and CDR2 SMNVEV (reference sequence). CDR3 sequence reads: CGSSPTVFGGYTF. DNA of the CDR3: TGTGGCAGCAGTCCTACGGTCTTTGGCGGCTACACCTTC.

This clonotype was picked up many times. As DNA, the CDR3 is TGTGCCAGCAGCTCACAGGGGAATCAGCCCCAGCATTTT. Translation gives CASSSQGNQPQHF. The genes are TRBV9 and TRBJ1-5; 7 nucleotides match TRBD1. The CDR3 sequence is 13 residues long. The J segment lost 4 bases and the V segment lost 4 bases, leaving 2 bases of the junction unmatched. From germline, CDR1 is SGDLS and CDR2 YYNGEE. The full variable domain, in which reference TRBV9 and TRBJ1-5 provide the parts outside the CDR3, is DSGVTQTPKHLITATGQRVTLRCSPRSGDLSVYWYQQSLDQGLQFLIQYYNGEERAKGNILERFSAQQFPDLHSELNLSSLELGDSALYFCASSSQGNQPQHFGDGTRLSIL.

This chain uses TRBV28 with TRBJ2-5; 7 bases line up with TRBD2. The J call may be in error: the DNA end matches TRBJ2-7 better. The CDR3 sequence is 12 residues long. Germline V gene lookup returns CDR1 MDHEN and CDR2 SYDVKM. The CDR3 is CASGLEGYEQYF. CDR3 nucleotide sequence: TGTGCCAGCGGACTAGAAGGCTACGAGCAGTACTTC.

This clonotype was recorded a few times. V and J are TRBV3-1 and TRBJ1-1, with TRBD1 as a possible D gene (5 bases). CDR3 length equals 13 residues. Germline CDR1 and CDR2: LGHDT and YNNKEL (reference sequence). V shed 4 bases and J shed 4 bases, with 10 bases lying between them. CDR3 sequence reads: CASSRQGGTEAFF. The CDR3 DNA follows: TGTGCCAGCAGCCGGCAGGGTGGCACTGAAGCTTTCTTT.

This clonotype has just a few counts. V usage is TRBV20-1 and J usage is TRBJ2-3; 12 bases line up with TRBD2. The length of the CDR3 is 16 residues. The germline V gene has CDR1 DFQATT and CDR2 SNEGSKA (reference sequence). Unmatched junction bases numbered 11, after V lost 4 bases and J lost 6 bases. The CDR3 coding sequence is TGCAGTGCTAAAGGGCTAGCGGGGGGGTTTTCGGATACGCAGTATTTT. It codes for CSAKGLAGGFSDTQYF.

The chain employs TRBV15 and TRBJ1-6, with 10 nucleotides matching TRBD1. The junction had 6 bases not matched to a gene; V was cut back by 1 base and J by 9 bases. This CDR3 comprises 16 residues. CDR1 is LNHNV and CDR2 is YYDKDF in the germline V gene (reference sequence). CDR3 bases: TGTGCCACCAGCAGAGCCACCGGGACAGGGGTTTCACCCCTCCACTTT. This encodes CATSRATGTGVSPLHF.

V and J are TRBV28 and TRBJ2-1, with TRBD2 as a possible D gene (8 bases). The DNA end is more similar to TRBJ2-7, so the J call may be wrong. Looked up from germline, CDR1 is MDHEN and CDR2 is SYDVKM. The CDR3 spans 19 residues. This CDR3 reads CASSLAGGRGGRLYNEQYF. The CDR3 region has the DNA TGTGCCAGCAGTTTAGCAGGGGGTAGGGGCGGGAGGCTGTACAATGAGCAGTACTTC.

This chain connects TRBV2 to TRBJ2-7; D perhaps matches TRBD2 (6 bases). The germline V gene has CDR1 SNHLY and CDR2 FYNNEI. V lost 4 bases and J lost 4, with 11 bases in between. The CDR3 is 13 residues long. This CDR3 reads CASSAGLGYEQYF. The CDR3 DNA reads TGTGCCAGCAGTGCGGGACTCGGGTACGAGCAGTACTTC.

The gene calls are TRBV27 and TRBJ2-1, with D perhaps being TRBD1 or TRBD2 (6 bases each). Germline V lookup: CDR1 MNHEY, CDR2 SMNVEV (reference sequence). The CDR3 extends over 13 amino acids. V lost 3 bases, J lost 9 bases, and 12 bases lay in between. CDR3 sequence (DNA): TGTGCCAGCAGTTTTAGGGGGGAGGCTGAGCAGTTCTTC. It encodes CASSFRGEAEQFF.

V and J are TRBV6-2 or TRBV6-3 and TRBJ2-1; TRBD2 matches 12 bases. The closer fit of TRBJ2-7 to the DNA end suggests the J call may be wrong. The length of the CDR3 is 17 residues. The germline V gene encodes CDR1 MNHEY and CDR2 SVGEGT. CDR3: CASPSTSGSRTYNEQYF. CDR3 nucleotides: TGTGCCAGCCCTTCGACTAGCGGGAGCCGGACCTACAATGAGCAGTACTTC.

This chain links TRBV7-6 with TRBJ2-5; D remains unclear. Germline assignment: CDR1 SGHVS and CDR2 FNYEAQ. V shed 5 bases and J shed 5 bases, with 9 bases lying between them. This CDR3 has 12 residues. The chain's CDR3 is CASSGLGETQYF. The CDR3 DNA follows: TGTGCCAGCAGCGGCCTGGGCGAGACCCAGTACTTC.

A few counts support this clonotype. CDR3 sequence reads: CAIRSSGGAADTQYF. As DNA, the CDR3 is TGTGCCATCAGAAGTAGCGGGGGGGCGGCAGATACGCAGTATTTT. The chain employs TRBV10-3 and TRBJ2-3, with TRBD2 matching over 11 bases. The CDR3 spans 15 residues. The V and J ends lost 6 bases and 4 bases, in that order; junction bases with no gene match: 6. Germline-derived CDR1 and CDR2 are ENHRY and SYGVKD.

The V and J genes are TRBV29-1 and TRBJ1-2; no clear D. This CDR3 is 13 amino acids long. V was pared by 0 bases and J by 3 bases, with 8 bases between. CDR1 SQVTM and CDR2 ANQGSEA come from the germline V gene. Here the CDR3 reads CSVEEAGYYGYTF. As DNA, the CDR3 is TGCAGCGTTGAAGAAGCGGGATACTATGGCTACACCTTC.

This sequence joins TRBV6-5 and TRBJ1-2, with D maybe TRBD1 (6 bases). Trimming removed 6 bases from V and 4 bases from J, with 15 bases in between. This CDR3 has 14 amino acids. CDR1 MNHEY and CDR2 SVGAGI come from the germline V gene. CDR3 nucleotide sequence: TGTGCCAGCAGCTACGGGGGGCCTGGCTATGGCTACACCTTC. Its translation: CASSYGGPGYGYTF.

This chain uses TRBV28 with TRBJ2-3; D is uncertain. Germline V gene sequence: CDR1 MDHEN, CDR2 SYDVKM. Trimming shortened V by 6 bases and J by 0 bases, and 19 bases separated the two germline ends. The CDR3 has 17 residues. The CDR3 here is CASRNPQAAHSTDTQYF. CDR3 nucleotide sequence: TGTGCCAGCAGAAATCCTCAGGCCGCGCATAGCACAGATACGCAGTATTTT.

For this clonotype: Just one base apart from a much larger clone, this may be a read error. CDR3 sequence reads: CSVGRQGLETQFF. The CDR3 bases are TGCAGCGTTGGAAGGCAGGGCCTCGAGACCCAGTTCTTC. This sequence joins TRBV29-1 and TRBJ2-1, with D tentatively TRBD1 (5 bases). V lost 4 bases, J lost 13 bases, and 20 bases lay in between. This CDR3 is built from 13 residues. CDR1 SQVTM and CDR2 ANQGSEA come from the germline V gene.

The rearrangement joins TRBV6-5 to TRBJ2-2; 9 positions agree with TRBD1. The CDR3 is made up of 13 amino acids. V dropped 9 bases and J dropped 7; count of bases not matched to a gene: 6. Germline V gene lookup returns CDR1 MNHEY and CDR2 SVGAGI. CDR3 sequence reads: CASTGGLGGELFF. CDR3 DNA sequence: TGTGCCAGTACAGGGGGCTTGGGCGGGGAGCTGTTTTTT.

This clonotype was seen more than once but under ten times. The V gene is TRBV20-1, the J gene TRBJ2-5; tentative D call: TRBD2 (5 bases). The CDR3 has 16 amino acids. Germline CDR1 reads DFQATT; CDR2 reads SNEGSKA (reference sequence). The V and J ends lost 6 bases and 2 bases respectively, with 22 bases between them. The CDR3 loop is CSANAPGEGTQETQYF. The DNA for the CDR3 is TGCAGTGCCAACGCTCCCGGAGAGGGCACTCAAGAGACCCAGTACTTC.

The genes are TRBV29-1 and TRBJ2-2; D unresolved. The V end lost 7 bases, the J end lost 6 bases, and 9 bases lay between the germline ends. The CDR3 consists of 11 residues. Germline values: CDR1 SQVTM, CDR2 ANQGSEA. DNA for the CDR3: TGCAGCGGTGATCCGCCCGGGGAGCTGTTTTTT. Translated, it gives CSGDPPGELFF.

This clonotype was seen only a few times. The genes are TRBV5-4 and TRBJ2-5; the D is unclear. This CDR3 is 14 amino acids long. Germline CDR1 SGHNT, CDR2 YYREEE (reference sequence). Between the trimmed V and J ends, which lost 1 base and 0 bases, there was a span of 7 bases. In nucleotides, the CDR3 is TGTGCCAGCAGCTTGACTGGACACCAAGAGACCCAGTACTTC. It translates to CASSLTGHQETQYF.

The chain combines TRBV4-1 with TRBJ2-1; D possibly corresponds to TRBD2 (6 bases). The CDR3 has 16 residues. V was pared by 4 bases and J by 7 bases, with 20 bases between. CDR1 and CDR2 from the germline V gene are MGHRA and YSYEKL. DNA of the CDR3: TGCGCCAGCAGCCGACTACTTGGAGTGCGGGAAAATGAGCAGTTCTTC. Translating it yields CASSRLLGVRENEQFF.

V gene TRBV27 combines with J gene TRBJ2-6; D uncertain. The V end lost 8 bases, the J end lost 0 bases, and 14 bases lay between the germline ends. CDR3 length: 16 residues. Germline V CDR1 and CDR2: MNHEY, SMNVEV (reference sequence). CDR3 coding DNA: TGTGCCAGCTGCCGTACCTTCCCCTCTGGGGCCAACGTCCTGACTTTC. Translating gives CASCRTFPSGANVLTF.

The chain joins TRBV4-2 to TRBJ2-1; D is ambiguous. CDR1 is LGHNA, CDR2 YNFKEQ, per germline. The germline V and J ends were trimmed by 0 bases and 5 bases, with 8 bases remaining between them. The CDR3 spans 14 residues. The DNA for the CDR3 is TGTGCCAGCAGCCAAGATCCACAGCACAATGAGCAGTTCTTC. The encoded protein is CASSQDPQHNEQFF.

This clonotype came up once. One end of the junction is discordant with germline, which a read error may explain. The V and J genes are TRBV28 and TRBJ2-7; D gene unclear. CDR1 is MDHEN, CDR2 SYDVKM, per germline. The CDR3 runs to 14 residues. The CDR3 here is CASSFILSSYEKYF. In nucleotides, the CDR3 is TGTGCCAGCAGTTTTATTTTAAGCTCCTACGAGAAGTACTTC.

V usage is TRBV12-3 or TRBV12-4 and J usage is TRBJ2-2; D not certain. Trimming took off 3 bases at V and 5 bases at J, with 10 bases between the two ends. The CDR3 runs to 14 residues. CDR3 loop: CASSFWDRTGELFF. In nucleotides, the CDR3 is TGTGCCAGCAGTTTCTGGGATCGTACCGGGGAGCTGTTTTTT.